Below are 32 T cell receptor beta chains sequenced from a single sample in a study of OX40 agonist ivuxolimab in advanced cancers. Repertoires were generated with immunoSEQ multiplex PCR, while TCRdb's copy carries only in-frame clones and drops some. The sample lists some 13,000 clones, just under 90% seen once, with about 6.7% in the top ten. The sample consisted of CD4+ or CD8+ T cells sorted from blood, taken in a trial of the OX40 agonist ivuxolimab. The receptors here all came from an adult with an advanced solid tumor such as melanoma, head and neck, liver or kidney cancer.

CDR3 coding DNA: TGTGCCAGCAGCCCCACACTAGCGGGGGGCACCTACGAGCAGTACTTC. Protein: CASSPTLAGGTYEQYF. This chain links TRBV9 with TRBJ2-7, with 12 nucleotides matching TRBD2. This CDR3 is built from 16 residues. CDR1 and CDR2 from the germline V gene are SGDLS and YYNGEE. V shed 4 bases, J shed 2 bases, and the junction held 7 bases outside the gene matches.

The chain carries TRBV9 and TRBJ2-5; D unclear. Germline V gene sequence: CDR1 SGDLS, CDR2 YYNGEE. The CDR3 spans 15 residues. Deletions cut 4 bases from V and 0 bases from J, with 13 bases between. In DNA form, the CDR3 reads TGTGCCAGCAGCCCAGATGGGCGCTACCAAGAGACCCAGTACTTC. As protein: CASSPDGRYQETQYF.

In this sample, this clone turned up once. V usage is TRBV13 and J usage is TRBJ2-7, with a weak D call TRBD2 (5 bases). The CDR3 length is 15 residues. The germline CDR1 and CDR2 sequences are PRHDT and FYEKMQ (reference sequence). V was clipped by 3 bases and J by 2 bases, with 14 bases between them. Here the CDR3 DNA reads TGTGCCAGCAGCTTCGAACGGACTTCAGCCTACGAGCAGTACTTC. Protein sequence: CASSFERTSAYEQYF.

V usage is TRBV7-8 and J usage is TRBJ2-2, with 8 bases lining up with TRBD2. V dropped 5 bases and J dropped 6; count of bases not matched to a gene: 11. Germline assignment: CDR1 SGHVS and CDR2 FQNEAQ. CDR3 size: 16 residues. CDR3 amino acids: CASSPGPAGAPGELFF. The DNA for the CDR3 is TGTGCCAGCAGCCCGGGGCCAGCGGGGGCCCCCGGGGAGCTGTTTTTT.

CDR3 protein: CASSIAGTSGNTIYF. The CDR3 DNA sequence: TGCGCCAGCAGCATAGCCGGGACGTCCGGAAACACCATATATTTT. The rearrangement links TRBV10-2 to TRBJ1-3; D is possibly TRBD1 (5 bases). V lost 6 bases and J lost 4, with 16 bases in between. Per germline, CDR1 WSHSY and CDR2 SAAADI. The CDR3 runs to 15 residues.

The chain has TRBV11-2 and TRBJ2-2; maybe TRBD2 (6 bases). This CDR3 has 14 residues. CDR1 and CDR2 (germline): SGHAT, FQNNGV. Trimming cost V 3 bases and J 7 bases, with 12 bases left between them. The CDR3 is CASSLDSRGGELFF. CDR3 coding DNA: TGTGCCAGCAGCTTGGACTCGCGGGGCGGGGAGCTGTTTTTT.

The CDR3 nucleotides are TGTGCCAGCAGCTTTGGCAGGTCTGGTGGCTACACCTTC. Protein sequence: CASSFGRSGGYTF. This sequence joins TRBV12-1 and TRBJ1-2; the table's TRBD1 call for D was not verified on the DNA. TRBV12-1 is labeled a pseudogene. The CDR3 covers 13 residues.

The V call is TRBV13, the J call TRBJ2-1; D is ambiguous. The CDR3 totals 13 residues. From germline, CDR1 is PRHDT and CDR2 FYEKMQ (reference sequence). The V gene lost 0 bases and the J gene lost 6 bases, with 6 bases spanning the gap. CDR3 sequence (DNA): TGTGCCAGCAGCTTAGGAAGGGCCAATGAGCAGTTCTTC. It yields the protein CASSLGRANEQFF. Based on the CDR3 plus reference TRBV13 and TRBJ2-1, the full variable domain is AAGVIQSPRHLIKEKRETATLKCYPIPRHDTVYWYQQGPGQDPQFLISFYEKMQSDKGSIPDRFSAQQFSDYHSELNMSSLELGDSALYFCASSLGRANEQFFGPGTRLTVL.

The chain recombines TRBV6-5 with TRBJ1-3; D gene unclear. Germline-derived CDR1 and CDR2 are MNHEY and SVGAGI. CDR3 length equals 13 residues. V lost 5 bases, J lost 10 bases, and 15 bases lay in between. This CDR3 reads CASSQQRLGTIYF. The CDR3 region has the DNA TGTGCCAGCAGTCAACAGCGTTTGGGTACCATATATTTT.

The chain is built from TRBV9 and TRBJ2-3; 8 nucleotides line up with TRBD2. The J segment lost 3 bases and the V segment lost 0 bases, leaving 6 bases of the junction unmatched. The CDR3 spans 16 residues. Per the germline V gene, CDR1 is SGDLS and CDR2 is YYNGEE. The DNA of the CDR3 is TGTGCCAGCAGCGTAGGGCGGAGCGGGGGAACAGATACGCAGTATTTT. It specifies CASSVGRSGGTDTQYF. The whole variable domain, remainder taken from reference TRBV9 and TRBJ2-3, is DSGVTQTPKHLITATGQRVTLRCSPRSGDLSVYWYQQSLDQGLQFLIQYYNGEERAKGNILERFSAQQFPDLHSELNLSSLELGDSALYFCASSVGRSGGTDTQYFGPGTRLTVL.

J is TRBJ1-1 and V is TRBV5-6; no clear D gene. Trimming stripped 2 bases from V and 0 bases from J, with 8 bases between. The CDR3 has 14 amino acids. The germline gives CDR1 SGHDT, CDR2 YYEEEE. In nucleotides, the CDR3 is TGTGCCAGCAGCTTCCTAGGCATGAACACTGAAGCTTTCTTT. Its protein is CASSFLGMNTEAFF.

The chain has TRBV7-2 and TRBJ2-3; no clear D. Germline V gives CDR1 SGHTA, CDR2 FQGNSA. Trimming took off 5 bases at V and 2 bases at J, with 8 bases between the two ends. CDR3 length: 13 residues. CDR3 sequence (DNA): TGTGCCAGCAGCCCCGCCCCCACAGATACGCAGTATTTT. Residues: CASSPAPTDTQYF.

The chain employs TRBV19 and TRBJ1-4, with 10 bases that match TRBD1. Germline CDR1 and CDR2: LNHDA and SQIVND (reference sequence). Germline trimming cut 5 bases from V and 7 bases from J; bases unmatched to any gene: 7. This CDR3 spans 15 amino acids. CDR3 sequence: CASSPGQGGREKLFF. The CDR3 coding sequence is TGTGCCAGTAGTCCTGGACAGGGGGGACGTGAAAAACTGTTTTTT. The full variable domain, in which reference TRBV19 and TRBJ1-4 provide the parts outside the CDR3, is DGGITQSPKYLFRKEGQNVTLSCEQNLNHDAMYWYRQDPGQGLRLIYYSQIVNDFQKGDIAEGYSVSREKKESFPLTVTSAQKNPTAFYLCASSPGQGGREKLFFGSGTQLSVL.

The rearrangement uses TRBV7-9 and TRBJ2-3, with D unresolved. The length of the CDR3 is 14 residues. Trimming stripped 5 bases from V and 0 bases from J, with 9 bases between. CDR1 is SEHNR and CDR2 is FQNEAQ in the germline V gene (reference sequence). The CDR3 sequence: CASSPQSSTDTQYF. The CDR3 bases are TGTGCCAGCAGCCCACAGTCTAGCACAGATACGCAGTATTTT.

The genes are TRBV2 and TRBJ2-5; D tentatively reads TRBD1 or TRBD2 (5 bases each). The CDR3 runs to 14 residues. The germline gives CDR1 SNHLY, CDR2 FYNNEI. V gave up 5 bases and J gave up 1 base, with 11 bases separating them. The CDR3 loop is CASSPGPSQETQYF. The DNA of the CDR3 is TGTGCCAGCAGTCCGGGACCGAGCCAAGAGACCCAGTACTTC.

The genes are TRBV7-2 and TRBJ2-2, with TRBD2 matching over 10 bases. Germline lookup yields CDR1 SGHTA and CDR2 FQGNSA. The CDR3 has 17 amino acids. V trimming: 1 base; J trimming: 13 bases; junction bases outside the gene matches: 15. As DNA, the CDR3 is TGTGCCAGCAGCTTAGACAAAGCTAGCGGGGGTGTTAATAGGCTGTTTTTT. Translation gives CASSLDKASGGVNRLFF. Based on the CDR3 plus reference TRBV7-2 and TRBJ2-2, the full variable domain is GAGVSQSPSNKVTEKGKDVELRCDPISGHTALYWYRQSLGQGLEFLIYFQGNSAPDKSGLPSDRFSAERTGGSVSTLTIQRTQQEDSAVYLCASSLDKASGGVNRLFFGEGSRLTVL.

The CDR3 sequence is CASSTESGTGDYGYTF. DNA for the CDR3: TGTGCCAGCAGCACGGAATCCGGGACAGGGGACTATGGCTACACCTTC. This chain connects TRBV28 to TRBJ1-2; 10 nucleotides align to TRBD1. The CDR3 totals 16 residues. CDR1 MDHEN and CDR2 SYDVKM come from the germline V gene. V lost 6 bases to trimming and J lost 3 bases; unmatched junction nucleotides: 10.

This sequence joins TRBV6-6 and TRBJ1-1, with 7 bases lining up with TRBD1. The V segment lost 7 bases and the J segment 6 bases; nucleotides outside the gene matches: 17. CDR1 and CDR2 from the germline V gene are MNHNY and SVGAGI (reference sequence). CDR3 size: 16 residues. CDR3 sequence (DNA): TGTGCCAGCAAGTCTCGTGTACAGGGGCCTCTACCTGAAGCTTTCTTT. Encoded protein: CASKSRVQGPLPEAFF.

This chain connects TRBV7-2 to TRBJ2-5, with a weak D call TRBD2 (7 bases). The CDR3 has 15 amino acids. V was pared by 2 bases and J by 5 bases, with 15 bases between. The germline CDR1 and CDR2 sequences are SGHTA and FQGNSA. CDR3 coding DNA: TGTGCCAGCAGCTTATTGGGGGGGCCGGCTGAGACCCAGTACTTC. Translating it yields CASSLLGGPAETQYF.

The V call is TRBV9, the J call TRBJ2-5; 7 nucleotides line up with TRBD2. The tail of the sequence fits TRBJ2-7 better, so the J call may be wrong. CDR1 and CDR2 (germline): SGDLS, YYNGEE. The CDR3 runs 13 residues. The CDR3 coding sequence is TGTGCCAGCGGGGAGGGCTCCCTCACCGAGCAGTACTTC. It translates to CASGEGSLTEQYF.

The chain employs TRBV30 and TRBJ1-4; no firm D call. The V gene's germline CDR1 is GTSNPN and CDR2 SVGIG (reference sequence). The CDR3 is 15 residues long. Trimming stripped 0 bases from V and 8 bases from J, with 16 bases between. CDR3 in amino acids: CAWSVTVAGWEKLFF. The CDR3 nucleotides are TGTGCCTGGAGTGTAACAGTGGCGGGATGGGAAAAACTGTTTTTT.

The V call is TRBV5-5, the J call TRBJ2-7, with D possibly TRBD1 on 5 matching bases. The CDR3 has 15 amino acids. Germline V lookup: CDR1 SGHKS, CDR2 YYEKEE (reference sequence). V was clipped by 4 bases and J by 3 bases, with 17 bases between them. CDR3 protein: CASSTLRGAVYEQYF. DNA for the CDR3: TGTGCCAGCAGCACCCTACGTGGGGCGGTCTACGAGCAGTACTTC.

V and J are TRBV4-1 and TRBJ1-4; a weak D match, TRBD1 (5 bases). The CDR3 is 14 residues long. Trimming removed 4 bases from V and 7 bases from J, with 13 bases in between. Germline V gene data show CDR1 as MGHRA and CDR2 as YSYEKL. CDR3 in amino acids: CASSLQGFGEKLFF. CDR3 sequence (DNA): TGCGCCAGCAGCCTGCAGGGTTTCGGTGAAAAACTGTTTTTT.

The chain joins TRBV7-3 to TRBJ2-6; TRBD2 might be the D (6 bases). Trimming stripped 5 bases from V and 4 bases from J, with 24 bases between. The CDR3 has 19 amino acids. Germline CDR1 and CDR2: SGHTA and FQGTGA. The CDR3 DNA reads as TGTGCCAGCAGCACGGGACTGCTGAATCCGGAGATCGGGGCCAACGTCCTGACTTTC. This sequence encodes CASSTGLLNPEIGANVLTF. Full variable domain (outside the CDR3, taken from reference TRBV7-3 and TRBJ2-6): GAGVSQTPSNKVTEKGKYVELRCDPISGHTALYWYRQSLGQGPEFLIYFQGTGAADDSGLPNDRFFAVRPEGSVSTLKIQRTERGDSAVYLCASSTGLLNPEIGANVLTFGAGSRLTVL.

A word on this clone: The germline gene is not matched at one end of the junction; a read error may be the cause. This chain connects TRBV28 to TRBJ1-2, with D unresolved. Germline CDR1 reads MDHEN; CDR2 reads SYDVKM. This CDR3 contains 11 residues. Here the CDR3 reads CASSFTGNPTF. The CDR3, as DNA: TGTGCCAGCAGTTTCACCGGGAACCCCACTTTC.

The V and J genes are TRBV4-1 and TRBJ2-5; tentative D call: TRBD2 (5 bases). Between the trimmed V and J ends, which lost 6 bases and 5 bases, there was a span of 16 bases. This CDR3 has 14 amino acids. Per germline, CDR1 MGHRA and CDR2 YSYEKL. CDR3: CASRKSGSGETQYF. The CDR3 DNA reads TGCGCCAGCAGAAAGTCGGGGTCCGGGGAGACCCAGTACTTC.

This clone was seen only a few times. V usage is TRBV4-3 and J usage is TRBJ1-3; unclear D gene. This CDR3 contains 15 residues. Germline CDR1 reads LGHNA; CDR2 reads YSLEER. V lost 4 bases and J lost 4, with 14 bases in between. CDR3 amino acids: CASSRDPAGGNTIYF. In DNA form, the CDR3 reads TGCGCCAGCAGCCGGGATCCTGCGGGGGGAAACACCATATATTTT.

V and J are TRBV7-3 and TRBJ2-3; 7 bases map to TRBD2. The ends lost 4 bases at V and 3 bases at J; junction bases unmatched: 19. The CDR3 is 19 residues long. Germline lookup yields CDR1 SGHTA and CDR2 FQGTGA. CDR3 sequence (DNA): TGTGCCAGCAGCTCTATACCTCAATCTCTGCGGGGGAGGACAGATACGCAGTATTTT. As protein: CASSSIPQSLRGRTDTQYF.

This chain joins TRBV6-6 and TRBJ2-7; no clear D. Germline values: CDR1 MNHNY, CDR2 SVGAGI (reference sequence). V lost 6 bases and J 2 bases, leaving 11 bases between the germline ends. This CDR3 spans 13 amino acids. CDR3 region: CASRTPGTYEQYF. The CDR3 DNA is TGTGCCAGCAGGACCCCCGGAACCTACGAGCAGTACTTC.

This chain uses TRBV19 with TRBJ2-1, with 7 bases aligning to TRBD2. V lost 5 bases, J lost 0 bases, and 7 bases stayed unmatched. This CDR3 is built from 16 residues. CDR1 is LNHDA and CDR2 is SQIVND in the germline V gene (reference sequence). The CDR3 nucleotides are TGTGCCAGTAGTGTTTTAGCGGGCCGCTCCTACAATGAGCAGTTCTTC. Amino acid sequence: CASSVLAGRSYNEQFF.

This clone was counted once. The chain recombines TRBV27 with TRBJ1-2, with a tentative D call TRBD1 (6 bases). CDR1 is MNHEY, CDR2 SMNVEV, per germline (reference sequence). V lost 0 bases and J lost 4, with 18 bases in between. The CDR3 covers 17 residues. CDR3 protein: CASSLSGYGGQVYGYTF. The CDR3 nucleotides are TGTGCCAGCAGTTTATCGGGGTATGGGGGGCAAGTCTATGGCTACACCTTC.

This chain uses TRBV28 with TRBJ1-1; D uncertain. The germline V gene encodes CDR1 MDHEN and CDR2 SYDVKM. The CDR3 consists of 14 residues. V was cut by 8 bases and J by 5 bases, with 18 bases left in between. The CDR3 region is CASGRRFSPTEAFF. The CDR3, as DNA: TGTGCCAGCGGAAGGAGGTTTTCCCCTACTGAAGCTTTCTTT.